The clone carrying this TCR beta chain was recorded many times. CDR3 length: 14 residues. V gave up 3 bases and J gave up 4 bases, with 12 bases separating them. Per germline, CDR1 DFQATT and CDR2 SNEGSKA (reference sequence). A Clinical Activity Score of at least 3, a NOSPECS grade of at least 4 and a duration under 3 months were recorded in the ophthalmopathy patients. PBMCs were derived from about 10 ml fresh peripheral blood. The data are from a study of T cells in Graves' hyperthyroidism and ophthalmopathy. What was amplified from RNA transcripts were TCR beta CDR3 regions. The HTBI primer set was used in a first-round RT-PCR of the TCR CDR3. TCRdb redid the calling of the multiplex PCR reads with MiXCR, one entry per CDR3 protein. This table holds 300,000 to 400,000 distinct CDR3 sequences, about 14% found once.

The clonotype was recovered from a woman aged 25-40 years with Graves' ophthalmopathy. The chain uses TRBV20-1 and TRBJ1-4, with a possible D match to TRBD1 (6 bases). The specimen sequenced was blood. The CDR3 here is CSASFQGHNEKLFF. CDR3 nucleotide sequence: TGCAGTGCTAGTTTTCAGGGACATAATGAAAAACTGTTTTTT.